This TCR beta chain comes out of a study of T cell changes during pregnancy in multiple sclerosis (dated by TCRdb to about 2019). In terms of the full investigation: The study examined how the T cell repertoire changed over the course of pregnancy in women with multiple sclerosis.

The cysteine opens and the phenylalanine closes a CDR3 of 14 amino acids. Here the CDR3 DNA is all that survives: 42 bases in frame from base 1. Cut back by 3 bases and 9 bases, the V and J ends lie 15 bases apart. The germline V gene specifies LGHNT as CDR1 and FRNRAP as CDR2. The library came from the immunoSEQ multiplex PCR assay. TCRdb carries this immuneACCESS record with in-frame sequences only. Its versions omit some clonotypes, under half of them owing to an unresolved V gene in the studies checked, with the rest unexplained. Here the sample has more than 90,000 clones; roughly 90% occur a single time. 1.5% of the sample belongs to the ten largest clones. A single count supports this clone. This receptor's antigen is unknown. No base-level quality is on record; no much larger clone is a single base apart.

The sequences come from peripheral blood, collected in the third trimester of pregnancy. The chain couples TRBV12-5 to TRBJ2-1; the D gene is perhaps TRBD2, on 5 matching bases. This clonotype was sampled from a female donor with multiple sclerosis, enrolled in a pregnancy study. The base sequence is TGTGCTAGTGGTTTCGGACTGGCGATTGGTGAGCAGTTCTTC. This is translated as CASGFGLAIGEQFF.